The 11 T cell receptor beta chains presented below share a single source sample, sequenced in a study of human versus mouse CDR3 diversity and MHC coevolution. This table comes from immunoSEQ multiplex PCR, and its TCRdb copy is limited to in-frame clones, with some not included. The sample has 45,000 to 75,000 clones, 94% seen once. Sequencing was done on a sample of naive CD4+ T cells from blood. As to subset: CD45RO-negative CD62L-positive naive CD4 T cells. The receptors here all came from a person in their sixties in good health.

V is TRBV6-6 and J is TRBJ2-6, with 7 nucleotides matching TRBD1. The ends lost 6 bases at V and 1 base at J; junction bases unmatched: 3. Germline V gene sequence: CDR1 MNHNY, CDR2 SVGAGI (reference sequence). This CDR3 comprises 15 residues. CDR3 in amino acids: CASSPDRSGANVLTF. The CDR3 region has the DNA TGTGCCAGCAGCCCGGACAGGTCTGGGGCCAACGTCCTGACTTTC.

The gene calls are TRBV27 and TRBJ1-2, with 11 bases aligning to TRBD1. Germline V gene data show CDR1 as MNHEY and CDR2 as SMNVEV (reference sequence). The CDR3 runs to 16 residues. Germline trimming cut 5 bases from V and 0 bases from J; bases unmatched to any gene: 5. The CDR3 DNA is TGTGCCAGCAGTATCCGGGACAGGGGGGCTAACTATGGCTACACCTTC. Protein product: CASSIRDRGANYGYTF.

The CDR3 nucleotides are TGTGCCAGCAGATTTGACAGGGTGAACACTGAAGCTTTCTTT. This sequence encodes CASRFDRVNTEAFF. The gene calls are TRBV6-1 and TRBJ1-1; TRBD1 matches at 7 bases. The CDR3 sequence is 14 residues long. Germline V gives CDR1 MNHNS, CDR2 SASEGT. V was clipped by 6 bases and J by 0 bases; unmatched bases: 4.

The chain employs TRBV19 and TRBJ2-3; the match to TRBD2 covers 14 bases. Germline CDR1 LNHDA, CDR2 SQIVND (reference sequence). V shed 3 bases and J 4 bases; nucleotides not matched to a gene: 9. This CDR3 spans 18 amino acids. CDR3 nucleotide sequence: TGTGCCAGTAGTATTTGGGGACTAGCGGGAGCTAGCTCAGATACGCAGTATTTT. Its translation: CASSIWGLAGASSDTQYF.

This chain uses TRBV7-3 with TRBJ2-1; 11 bases fit TRBD2. The J segment lost 7 bases and the V segment lost 0 bases, leaving 5 bases of the junction unmatched. The CDR3 is 16 amino acids. Germline assignment: CDR1 SGHTA and CDR2 FQGTGA. DNA of the CDR3: TGTGCCAGCAGCTTAACCGGGACTAGCGGCGGGAATGAGCAGTTCTTC. Protein product: CASSLTGTSGGNEQFF.

The chain couples TRBV19 to TRBJ1-2; D uncertain. This CDR3 region has 13 residues. CDR1 is LNHDA, CDR2 SQIVND, per germline (reference sequence). Trimming stripped 3 bases from V and 5 bases from J, with 10 bases between. CDR3 sequence (DNA): TGTGCCAGTAGTATCCAGACTGAATATGGCTACACCTTC. This sequence encodes CASSIQTEYGYTF.

This sequence joins TRBV6-5 and TRBJ1-3; D is uncertain. The CDR3 is made up of 15 amino acids. Trimming took 11 bases from V and 0 from J, leaving 17 bases between them. Germline V gives CDR1 MNHEY, CDR2 SVGAGI. DNA of the CDR3: TGTGCCGTCGGAACCGGGGTTCTCTCTGGAAACACCATATATTTT. Protein: CAVGTGVLSGNTIYF.

The rearrangement joins TRBV7-6 to TRBJ2-2, with D possibly matching TRBD1 (6 bases). The CDR3 covers 16 residues. The germline CDR1 and CDR2 sequences are SGHVS and FNYEAQ. Deletions cut 4 bases from V and 5 bases from J, with 17 bases between. DNA of the CDR3: TGTGCCAGCAGCTCCTCCCGCGGAAGGGGGACCGGGGAGCTGTTTTTT. It codes for CASSSSRGRGTGELFF.

The chain carries TRBV5-4 and TRBJ2-1, with 8 bases matching TRBD2. The CDR3 sequence is 15 residues long. From germline, CDR1 is SGHNT and CDR2 YYREEE (reference sequence). V dropped 6 bases and J dropped 5; count of bases not matched to a gene: 10. CDR3 amino acids: CASTPRKRENNEQFF. As DNA, the CDR3 is TGTGCCAGCACCCCGAGGAAGCGGGAGAACAATGAGCAGTTCTTC. Variable domain in full (rest from reference TRBV5-4 and TRBJ2-1): ETGVTQSPTHLIKTRGQQVTLRCSSQSGHNTVSWYQQALGQGPQFIFQYYREEENGRGNFPPRFSGLQFPNYSSELNVNALELDDSALYLCASTPRKRENNEQFFGPGTRLTVL.

The rearrangement uses TRBV6-6 and TRBJ2-1; D gene ambiguous. The germline CDR1 and CDR2 sequences are MNHNY and SVGAGI (reference sequence). V was shortened by 6 bases and J by 8 bases, with 11 bases between the two germline ends. This CDR3 comprises 12 residues. This chain's CDR3 is CASRRGTDEQFF. The CDR3 DNA is TGTGCCAGCAGACGAGGTACCGATGAGCAGTTCTTC.

The chain recombines TRBV7-2 with TRBJ1-2, with a tentative D call TRBD1 (5 bases). V lost 6 bases to trimming and J lost 4 bases, with 18 bases between them. The V gene's germline CDR1 is SGHTA and CDR2 FQGNSA. The CDR3 loop spans 15 amino acids. This CDR3 is CASRIKQDSLYGYTF. The CDR3 DNA reads as TGTGCCAGCAGGATCAAACAAGACAGCCTCTATGGCTACACCTTC.